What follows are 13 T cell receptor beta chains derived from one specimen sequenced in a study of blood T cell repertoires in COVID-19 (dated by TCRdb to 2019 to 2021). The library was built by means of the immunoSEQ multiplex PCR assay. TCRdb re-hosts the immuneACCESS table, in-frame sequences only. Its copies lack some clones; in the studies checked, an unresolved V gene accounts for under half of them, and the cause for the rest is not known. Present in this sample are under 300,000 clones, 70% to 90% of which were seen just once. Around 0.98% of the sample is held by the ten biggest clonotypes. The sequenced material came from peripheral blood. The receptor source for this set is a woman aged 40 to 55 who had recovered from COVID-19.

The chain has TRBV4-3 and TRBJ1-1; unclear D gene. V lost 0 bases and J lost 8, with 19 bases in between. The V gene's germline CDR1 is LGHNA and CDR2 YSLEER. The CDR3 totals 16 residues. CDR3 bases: TGCGCCAGCAGCCAAGAGCTTCTTCAGGTAGCGGGCGAAGCTTTCTTT. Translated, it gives CASSQELLQVAGEAFF.

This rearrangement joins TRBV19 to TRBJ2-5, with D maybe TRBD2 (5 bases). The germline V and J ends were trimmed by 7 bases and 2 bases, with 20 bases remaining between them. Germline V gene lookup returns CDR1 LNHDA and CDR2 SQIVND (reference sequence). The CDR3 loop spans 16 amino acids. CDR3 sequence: CASTPRAALGQETQYF. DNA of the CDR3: TGTGCCAGTACCCCGAGGGCAGCCCTGGGGCAAGAGACCCAGTACTTC.

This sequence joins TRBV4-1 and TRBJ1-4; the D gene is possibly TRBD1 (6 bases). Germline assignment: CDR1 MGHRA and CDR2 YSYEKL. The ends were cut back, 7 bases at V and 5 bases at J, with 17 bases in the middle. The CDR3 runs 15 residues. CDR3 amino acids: CASNTGGGPNEKLFF. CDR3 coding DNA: TGCGCCAGCAATACCGGGGGGGGGCCCAATGAAAAACTGTTTTTT.

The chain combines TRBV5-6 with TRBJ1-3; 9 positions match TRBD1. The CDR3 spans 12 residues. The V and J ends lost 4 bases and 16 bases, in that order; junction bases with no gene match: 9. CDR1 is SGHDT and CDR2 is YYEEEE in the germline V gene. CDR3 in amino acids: CASSPGTGPLYF. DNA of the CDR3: TGTGCCAGCAGCCCCGGGACAGGGCCCCTGTATTTT. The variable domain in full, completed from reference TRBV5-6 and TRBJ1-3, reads DAGVTQSPTHLIKTRGQQVTLRCSPKSGHDTVSWYQQALGQGPQFIFQYYEEEERQRGNFPDRFSGHQFPNYSSELNVNALLLGDSALYLCASSPGTGPLYFGEGSWLTVV.

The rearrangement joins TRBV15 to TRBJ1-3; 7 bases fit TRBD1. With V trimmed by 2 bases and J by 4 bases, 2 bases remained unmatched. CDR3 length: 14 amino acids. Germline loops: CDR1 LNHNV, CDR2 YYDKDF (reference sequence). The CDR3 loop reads CATSRPGQGNTIYF. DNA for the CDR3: TGTGCCACCAGCAGACCGGGACAGGGAAACACCATATATTTT. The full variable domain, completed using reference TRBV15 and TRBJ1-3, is DAMVIQNPRYQVTQFGKPVTLSCSQTLNHNVMYWYQQKSSQAPKLLFHYYDKDFNNEADTPDNFQSRRPNTSFCFLDIRSPGLGDTAMYLCATSRPGQGNTIYFGEGSWLTVV.

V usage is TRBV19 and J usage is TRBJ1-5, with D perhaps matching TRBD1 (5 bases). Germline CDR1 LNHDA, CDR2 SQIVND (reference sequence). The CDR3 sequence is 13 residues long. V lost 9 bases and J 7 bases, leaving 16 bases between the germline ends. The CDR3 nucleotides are TGTGCCAGCCGGGAGGGGTCATGGCAGCCCCAGCATTTT. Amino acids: CASREGSWQPQHF.

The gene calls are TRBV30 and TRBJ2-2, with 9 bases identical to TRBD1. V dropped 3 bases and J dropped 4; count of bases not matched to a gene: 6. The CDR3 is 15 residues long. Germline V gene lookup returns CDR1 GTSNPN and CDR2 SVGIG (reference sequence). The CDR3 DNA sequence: TGTGCCTGGAGCGACGGGACAGGGCGCACCGGGGAGCTGTTTTTT. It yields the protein CAWSDGTGRTGELFF.

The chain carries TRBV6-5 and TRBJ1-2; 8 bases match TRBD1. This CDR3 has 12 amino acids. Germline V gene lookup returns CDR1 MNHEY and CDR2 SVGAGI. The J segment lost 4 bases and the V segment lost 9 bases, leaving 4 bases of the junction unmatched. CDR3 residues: CARGDRLYGYTF. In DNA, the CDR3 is TGTGCCAGGGGGGACAGGCTCTATGGCTACACCTTC.

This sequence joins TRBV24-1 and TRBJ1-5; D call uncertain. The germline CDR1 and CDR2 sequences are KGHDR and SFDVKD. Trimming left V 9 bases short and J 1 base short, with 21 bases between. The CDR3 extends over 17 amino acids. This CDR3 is CATGQSGSKGSNQPQHF. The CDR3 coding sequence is TGTGCCACCGGCCAATCGGGGTCCAAAGGCAGCAATCAGCCCCAGCATTTT.

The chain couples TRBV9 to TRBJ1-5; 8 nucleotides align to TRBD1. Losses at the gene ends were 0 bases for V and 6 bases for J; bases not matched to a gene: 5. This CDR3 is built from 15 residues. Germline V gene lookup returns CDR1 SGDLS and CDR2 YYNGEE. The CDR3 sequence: CASSVGQGIGQPQHF. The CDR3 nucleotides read TGTGCCAGCAGCGTAGGACAGGGGATCGGTCAGCCCCAGCATTTT.

In nucleotides, the CDR3 is TGTGCCAGCAGCTTGGTCCAGGGCCAAGAGACCCAGTACTTC. Translated, it gives CASSLVQGQETQYF. V is TRBV5-4 and J is TRBJ2-5; TRBD1 might be the D (5 bases). The germline V and J ends were trimmed by 0 bases and 1 base, with 7 bases remaining between them. This CDR3 region has 14 residues. The germline CDR1 and CDR2 sequences are SGHNT and YYREEE (reference sequence).

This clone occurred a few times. The CDR3 protein is CATSTSGSGNTIYF. The CDR3 DNA reads as TGTGCCACCAGCACCAGCGGCTCTGGAAACACCATATATTTT. The chain has TRBV15 and TRBJ1-3; the D is unclear. The CDR3 is 14 residues long. Trimming pared 4 bases from V and 0 bases from J, leaving 7 bases between. Germline CDR1 LNHNV, CDR2 YYDKDF (reference sequence).

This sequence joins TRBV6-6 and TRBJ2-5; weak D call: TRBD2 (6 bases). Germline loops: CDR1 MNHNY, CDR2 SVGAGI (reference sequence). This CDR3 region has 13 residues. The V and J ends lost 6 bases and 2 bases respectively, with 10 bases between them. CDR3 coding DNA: TGTGCCAGCAGCGGGAGAGGGCAAGAGACCCAGTACTTC. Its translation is CASSGRGQETQYF.